This entry lists 9 T cell receptor beta chains sequenced from one sample in a study of blood T cell repertoires in COVID-19. Assay used: immunoSEQ multiplex PCR; TCRdb lists only in-frame clones, some missing. Of about 50,000 clones in the sample, roughly 83% are singletons; the top ten hold roughly 14%. The sequencing input was peripheral blood. The receptors stem from a human donor in a cohort sampled during active COVID-19.

This chain links TRBV11-2 with TRBJ2-7; weak D call: TRBD1 (5 bases). The germline V and J ends were trimmed by 1 base and 2 bases, with 12 bases remaining between them. The CDR3 sequence is 15 residues long. Germline V gene sequence: CDR1 SGHAT, CDR2 FQNNGV. The CDR3 loop reads CASSLVRQGPYEQYF. In DNA form, the CDR3 reads TGTGCCAGCAGCTTAGTTCGGCAGGGCCCCTACGAGCAGTACTTC.

The V call is TRBV10-3, the J call TRBJ2-2; the match to TRBD1 covers 12 bases. Germline CDR1 ENHRY, CDR2 SYGVKD. Trimming took 4 bases from V and 5 from J; bases not matched to a gene: 5. The CDR3 runs 16 residues. As DNA, the CDR3 is TGTGCCATCAGTGGGGGACAGGGGGCCGAGACCGGGGAGCTGTTTTTT. Protein sequence: CAISGGQGAETGELFF.

J is TRBJ2-1 and V is TRBV9; 7 bases fit TRBD2. This CDR3 is 14 amino acids long. The trim removed 4 bases at V and 9 bases at J, leaving 10 bases unmatched. CDR1 SGDLS and CDR2 YYNGEE come from the germline V gene. As DNA, the CDR3 is TGTGCCAGCAGCCCCCGGGGCGGGGGAATTGAGCAGTTCTTC. It codes for CASSPRGGGIEQFF.

The CDR3 here is CASSPPGQGGEQYF. The CDR3 DNA reads TGTGCCAGCAGCCCCCCCGGACAGGGAGGAGAGCAGTACTTC. This rearrangement joins TRBV6-6 to TRBJ2-7; 8 positions match TRBD1. The CDR3 is 14 amino acids. CDR1 MNHNY and CDR2 SVGAGI come from the germline V gene (reference sequence). The trim removed 6 bases at V and 7 bases at J, leaving 11 bases unmatched.

This chain connects TRBV6-6 to TRBJ2-1; 10 bases agree with TRBD1. In germline, CDR1 is MNHNY, CDR2 SVGAGI (reference sequence). The length of the CDR3 is 15 residues. V shed 5 bases, J shed 8 bases, and the junction held 9 bases outside the gene matches. The CDR3 nucleotides are TGTGCCAGCAGTGGGGACAGGGGCTTTATGGATGAGCAGTTCTTC. It codes for CASSGDRGFMDEQFF.

The chain couples TRBV6-1 to TRBJ1-5, with D possibly matching TRBD1 (5 bases). V dropped 0 bases and J dropped 7 bases, with 7 bases sitting between them. Looked up from germline, CDR1 is MNHNS and CDR2 is SASEGT. This CDR3 region has 13 residues. In nucleotides, the CDR3 is TGTGCCAGCAGTGAAGCAAAGGGGCAGCCCCAGCATTTT. This gives the protein CASSEAKGQPQHF.

The chain carries TRBV7-2 and TRBJ2-1; 7 positions match TRBD1. The CDR3 has 15 residues. The ends lost 5 bases at V and 4 bases at J; junction bases unmatched: 8. Per germline, CDR1 SGHTA and CDR2 FQGNSA. The chain's CDR3 is CASSRWTGVYNEQFF. CDR3 DNA sequence: TGTGCCAGCAGCCGCTGGACAGGAGTATACAATGAGCAGTTCTTC.

The V gene is TRBV12-3 or TRBV12-4, the J gene TRBJ2-3; TRBD2 is a possible D gene (6 bases). There are 12 residues in the CDR3. V lost 7 bases, J lost 8 bases, and 13 bases lay in between. CDR3 sequence: CASKTRVITQYF. CDR3 bases: TGTGCCAGCAAGACTAGAGTTATTACGCAGTATTTT.

The chain recombines TRBV24-1 with TRBJ2-7, with a possible D match to TRBD1 (6 bases). The CDR3 spans 16 residues. The V and J ends lost 0 bases and 4 bases respectively, with 15 bases between them. Germline CDR1 reads KGHDR; CDR2 reads SFDVKD. CDR3 in amino acids: CATSDLLGRGPYEQYF. CDR3 DNA: TGTGCCACCAGTGATTTGCTCGGCAGGGGCCCATACGAGCAGTACTTC.